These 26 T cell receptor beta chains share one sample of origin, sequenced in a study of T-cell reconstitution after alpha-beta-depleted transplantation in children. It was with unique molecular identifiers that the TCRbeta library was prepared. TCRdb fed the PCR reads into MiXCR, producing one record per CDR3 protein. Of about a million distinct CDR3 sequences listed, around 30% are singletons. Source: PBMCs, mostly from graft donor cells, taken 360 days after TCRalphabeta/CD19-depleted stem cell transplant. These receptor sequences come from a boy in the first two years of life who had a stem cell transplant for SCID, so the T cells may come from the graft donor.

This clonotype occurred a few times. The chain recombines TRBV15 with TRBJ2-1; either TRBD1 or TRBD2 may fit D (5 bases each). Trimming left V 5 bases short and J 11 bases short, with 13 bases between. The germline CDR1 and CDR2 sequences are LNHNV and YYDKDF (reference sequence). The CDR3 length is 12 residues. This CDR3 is CATSPGPGKQFF. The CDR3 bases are TGTGCCACCAGCCCGGGACCGGGTAAGCAGTTCTTC.

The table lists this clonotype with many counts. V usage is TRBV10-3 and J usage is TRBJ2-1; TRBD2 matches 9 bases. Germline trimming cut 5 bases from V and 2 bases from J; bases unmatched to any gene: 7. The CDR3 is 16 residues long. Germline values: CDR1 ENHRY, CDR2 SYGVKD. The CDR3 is CAISSASGAPYNEQFF. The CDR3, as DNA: TGTGCCATCAGTAGTGCTAGCGGGGCCCCCTACAATGAGCAGTTCTTC.

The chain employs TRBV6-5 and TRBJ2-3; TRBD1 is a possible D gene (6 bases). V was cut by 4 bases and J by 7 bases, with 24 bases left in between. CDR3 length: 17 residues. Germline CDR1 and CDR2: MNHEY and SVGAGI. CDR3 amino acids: CASSLESPGHPRYTQYF. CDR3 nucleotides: TGTGCCAGCAGTTTGGAATCCCCGGGACACCCACGCTATACGCAGTATTTT.

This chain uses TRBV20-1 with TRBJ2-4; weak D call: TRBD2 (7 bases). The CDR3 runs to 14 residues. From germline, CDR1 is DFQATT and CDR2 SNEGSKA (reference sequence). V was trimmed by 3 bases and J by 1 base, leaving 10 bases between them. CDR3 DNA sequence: TGCAGTGCTAGTAGGGGGGGGGCCAAAAACATTCAGTACTTC. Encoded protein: CSASRGGAKNIQYF.

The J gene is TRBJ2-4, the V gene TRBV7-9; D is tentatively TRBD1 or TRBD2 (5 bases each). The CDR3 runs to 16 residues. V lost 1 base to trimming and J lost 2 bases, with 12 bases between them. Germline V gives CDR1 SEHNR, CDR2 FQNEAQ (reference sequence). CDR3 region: CASSLGGSGTKNIQYF. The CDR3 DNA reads TGTGCCAGCAGCTTAGGGGGGAGCGGAACCAAAAACATTCAGTACTTC.

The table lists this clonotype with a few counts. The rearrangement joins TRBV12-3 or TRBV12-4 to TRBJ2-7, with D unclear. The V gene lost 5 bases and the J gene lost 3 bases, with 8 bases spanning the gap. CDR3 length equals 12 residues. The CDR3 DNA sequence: TGTGCCAGCAGTCCTTGGTTCTACGAGCAGTACTTC. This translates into CASSPWFYEQYF.

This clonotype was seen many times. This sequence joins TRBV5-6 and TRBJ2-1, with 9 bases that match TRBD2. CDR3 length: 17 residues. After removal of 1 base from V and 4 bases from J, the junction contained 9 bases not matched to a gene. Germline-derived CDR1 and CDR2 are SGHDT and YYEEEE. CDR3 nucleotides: TGTGCCAGCAGCTTGTGGGTGACTAGCGGCGCATACAATGAGCAGTTCTTC. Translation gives CASSLWVTSGAYNEQFF.

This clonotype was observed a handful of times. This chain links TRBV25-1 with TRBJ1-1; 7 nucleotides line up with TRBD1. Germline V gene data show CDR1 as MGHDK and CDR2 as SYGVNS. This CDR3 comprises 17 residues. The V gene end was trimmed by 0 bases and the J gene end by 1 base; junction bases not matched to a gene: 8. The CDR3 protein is CASSEYEGGGGNTEAFF. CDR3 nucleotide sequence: TGTGCCAGCAGTGAATACGAAGGGGGCGGAGGGAACACTGAAGCTTTCTTT. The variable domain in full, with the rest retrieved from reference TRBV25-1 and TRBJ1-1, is EADIYQTPRYLVIGTGKKITLECSQTMGHDKMYWYQQDPGMELHLIHYSYGVNSTEKGDLSSESTVSRIRTEHFPLTLESARPSHTSQYLCASSEYEGGGGNTEAFFGQGTRLTVV.

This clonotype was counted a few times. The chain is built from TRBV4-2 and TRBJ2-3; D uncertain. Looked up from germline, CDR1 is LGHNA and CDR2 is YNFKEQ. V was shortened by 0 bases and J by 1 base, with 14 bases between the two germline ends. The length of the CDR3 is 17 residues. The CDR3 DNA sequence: TGTGCCAGCAGCCAAGAAGGCGACCCTTACCGCACAGATACGCAGTATTTT. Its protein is CASSQEGDPYRTDTQYF.

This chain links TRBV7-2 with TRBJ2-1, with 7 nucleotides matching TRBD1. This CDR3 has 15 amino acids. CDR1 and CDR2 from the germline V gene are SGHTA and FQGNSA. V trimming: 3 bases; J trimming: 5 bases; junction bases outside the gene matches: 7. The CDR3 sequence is CASSLMGQLNNEQFF. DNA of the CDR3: TGTGCCAGCAGCTTGATGGGACAGTTAAACAATGAGCAGTTCTTC.

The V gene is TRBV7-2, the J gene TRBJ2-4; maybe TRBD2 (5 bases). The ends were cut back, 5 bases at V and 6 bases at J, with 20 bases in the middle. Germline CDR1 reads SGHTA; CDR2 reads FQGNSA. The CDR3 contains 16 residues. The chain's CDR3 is CASSPLSGRWGNIQYF. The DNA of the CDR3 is TGTGCCAGCAGCCCCCTCTCGGGGAGATGGGGAAACATTCAGTACTTC. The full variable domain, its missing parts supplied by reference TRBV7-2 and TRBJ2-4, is GAGVSQSPSNKVTEKGKDVELRCDPISGHTALYWYRQSLGQGLEFLIYFQGNSAPDKSGLPSDRFSAERTGGSVSTLTIQRTQQEDSAVYLCASSPLSGRWGNIQYFGAGTRLSVL.

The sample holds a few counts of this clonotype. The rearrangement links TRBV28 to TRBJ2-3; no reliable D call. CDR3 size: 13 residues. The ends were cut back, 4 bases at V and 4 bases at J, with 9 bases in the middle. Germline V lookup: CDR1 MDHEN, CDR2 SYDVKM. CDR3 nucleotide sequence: TGTGCCAGCAGTTACCGGGCGCCAGATACGCAGTATTTT. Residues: CASSYRAPDTQYF. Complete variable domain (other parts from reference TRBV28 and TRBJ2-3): DVKVTQSSRYLVKRTGEKVFLECVQDMDHENMFWYRQDPGLGLRLIYFSYDVKMKEKGDIPEGYSVSREKKERFSLILESASTNQTSMYLCASSYRAPDTQYFGPGTRLTVL.

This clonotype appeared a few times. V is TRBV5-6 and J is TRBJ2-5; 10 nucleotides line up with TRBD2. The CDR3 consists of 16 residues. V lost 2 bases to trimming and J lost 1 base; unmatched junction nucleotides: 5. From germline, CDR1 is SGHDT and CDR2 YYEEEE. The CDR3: CASSFVSGGVQETQYF. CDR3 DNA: TGTGCCAGCAGCTTCGTGAGCGGGGGGGTCCAAGAGACCCAGTACTTC.

DNA for the CDR3: TGTGCCAGCAGCTTGGAGACGACTAATACGCAGTATTTT. This encodes CASSLETTNTQYF. The chain employs TRBV5-5 and TRBJ2-3; perhaps TRBD2 as D (5 bases). The germline V gene has CDR1 SGHKS and CDR2 YYEKEE (reference sequence). V was clipped by 0 bases and J by 7 bases, with 9 bases between them. The CDR3 length is 13 residues.

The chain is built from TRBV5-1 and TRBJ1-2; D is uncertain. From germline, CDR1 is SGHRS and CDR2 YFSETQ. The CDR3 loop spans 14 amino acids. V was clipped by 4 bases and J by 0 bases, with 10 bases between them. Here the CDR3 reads CASSPVGANYGYTF. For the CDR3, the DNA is TGCGCCAGCAGCCCGGTCGGGGCTAACTATGGCTACACCTTC.

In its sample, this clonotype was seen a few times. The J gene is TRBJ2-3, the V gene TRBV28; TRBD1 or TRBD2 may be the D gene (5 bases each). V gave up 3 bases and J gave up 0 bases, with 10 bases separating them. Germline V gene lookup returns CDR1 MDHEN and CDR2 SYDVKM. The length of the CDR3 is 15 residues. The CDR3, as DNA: TGTGCCAGCAGTTTTTGGGGGTCTAGCACAGATACGCAGTATTTT. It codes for CASSFWGSSTDTQYF.

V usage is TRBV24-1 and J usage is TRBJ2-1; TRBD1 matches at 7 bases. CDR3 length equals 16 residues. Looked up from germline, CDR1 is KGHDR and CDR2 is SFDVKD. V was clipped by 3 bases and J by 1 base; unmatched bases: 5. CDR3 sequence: CATSDRGRASYNEQFF. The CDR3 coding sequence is TGTGCCACCAGTGATAGGGGGCGGGCGTCCTACAATGAGCAGTTCTTC.

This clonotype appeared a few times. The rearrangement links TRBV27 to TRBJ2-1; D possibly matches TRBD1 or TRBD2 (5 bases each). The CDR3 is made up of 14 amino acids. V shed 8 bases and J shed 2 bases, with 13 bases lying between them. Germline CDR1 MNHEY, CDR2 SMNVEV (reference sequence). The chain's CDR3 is CASERSGPYNEQFF. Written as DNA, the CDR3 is TGTGCCAGCGAGCGATCGGGACCCTACAATGAGCAGTTCTTC.

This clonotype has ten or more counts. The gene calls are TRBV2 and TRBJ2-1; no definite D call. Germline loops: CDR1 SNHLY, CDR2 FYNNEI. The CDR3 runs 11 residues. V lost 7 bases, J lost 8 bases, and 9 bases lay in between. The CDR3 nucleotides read TGTGCCAGCACGTGGGGTGATGAGCAGTTCTTC. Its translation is CASTWGDEQFF.

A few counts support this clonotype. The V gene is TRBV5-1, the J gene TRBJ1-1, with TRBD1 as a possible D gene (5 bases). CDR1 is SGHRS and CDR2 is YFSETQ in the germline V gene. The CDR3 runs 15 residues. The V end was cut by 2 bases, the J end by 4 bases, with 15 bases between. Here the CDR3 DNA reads TGCGCCAGCAGCTTCGCGACAGTGGAGGGCACTGAAGCTTTCTTT. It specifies CASSFATVEGTEAFF.

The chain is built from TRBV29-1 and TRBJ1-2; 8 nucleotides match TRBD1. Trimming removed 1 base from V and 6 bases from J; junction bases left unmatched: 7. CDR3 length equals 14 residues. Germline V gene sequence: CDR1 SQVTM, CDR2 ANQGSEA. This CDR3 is CSVEVLDRANGYTF. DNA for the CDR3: TGCAGCGTTGAAGTCCTGGACAGGGCCAATGGCTACACCTTC.

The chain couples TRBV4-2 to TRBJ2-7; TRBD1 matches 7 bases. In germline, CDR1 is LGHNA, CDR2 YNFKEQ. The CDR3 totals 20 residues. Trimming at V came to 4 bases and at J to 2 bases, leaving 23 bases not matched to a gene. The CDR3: CASSPGVPGQSPRPTYEQYF. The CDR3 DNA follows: TGTGCCAGCAGCCCCGGCGTCCCGGGACAGTCACCACGGCCAACCTACGAGCAGTACTTC.

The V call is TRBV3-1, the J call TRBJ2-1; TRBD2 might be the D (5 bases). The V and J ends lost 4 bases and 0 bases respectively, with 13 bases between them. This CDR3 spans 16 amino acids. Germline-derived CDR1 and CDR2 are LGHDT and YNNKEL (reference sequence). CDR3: CASSPPRDSSYNEQFF. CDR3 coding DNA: TGTGCCAGCAGCCCGCCCCGGGATAGCTCCTACAATGAGCAGTTCTTC.

CDR3 region: CSVEDSDSPNYGYTF. The CDR3, as DNA: TGCAGCGTTGAAGATTCGGACAGTCCTAACTATGGCTACACCTTC. The chain is built from TRBV29-1 and TRBJ1-2, with a tentative D call TRBD1 (6 bases). The CDR3 sequence is 15 residues long. Germline values: CDR1 SQVTM, CDR2 ANQGSEA. Trimming pared 0 bases from V and 0 bases from J, leaving 11 bases between.

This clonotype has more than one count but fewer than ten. The CDR3 DNA follows: TGTGCCAGCAGCTTATTGGCAGCCCCGAACACTGAAGCTTTCTTT. Protein: CASSLLAAPNTEAFF. The chain joins TRBV7-9 to TRBJ1-1, with D unresolved. Germline CDR1 is SEHNR and CDR2 is FQNEAQ (reference sequence). V lost 2 bases and J 1 base, leaving 11 bases between the germline ends. The CDR3 is 15 residues long.

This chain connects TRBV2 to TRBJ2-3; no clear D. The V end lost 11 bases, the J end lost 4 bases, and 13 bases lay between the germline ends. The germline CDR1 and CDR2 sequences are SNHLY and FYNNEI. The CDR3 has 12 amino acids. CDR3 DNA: TGTGCCGCCGGTGATAGACCAGATACGCAGTATTTT. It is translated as CAAGDRPDTQYF.